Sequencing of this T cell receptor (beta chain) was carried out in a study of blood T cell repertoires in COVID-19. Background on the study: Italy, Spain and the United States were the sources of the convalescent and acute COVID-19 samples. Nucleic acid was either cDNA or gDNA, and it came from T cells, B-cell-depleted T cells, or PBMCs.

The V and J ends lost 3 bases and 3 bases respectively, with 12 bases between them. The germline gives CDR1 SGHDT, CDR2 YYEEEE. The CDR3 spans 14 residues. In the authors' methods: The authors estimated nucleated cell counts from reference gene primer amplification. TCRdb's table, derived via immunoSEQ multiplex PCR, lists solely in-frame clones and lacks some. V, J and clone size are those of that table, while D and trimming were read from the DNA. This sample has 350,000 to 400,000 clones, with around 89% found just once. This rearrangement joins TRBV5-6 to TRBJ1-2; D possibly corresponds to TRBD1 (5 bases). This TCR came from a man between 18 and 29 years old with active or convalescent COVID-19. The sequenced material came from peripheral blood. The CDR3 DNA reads TGTGCCAGCAGCTATAGGGACTCCGACTATGGCTACACCTTC. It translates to CASSYRDSDYGYTF.